The 28 T cell receptor beta chains below were found in one sample sequenced in a study of control samples from healthy donors and cancer patients. Clones were read by immunoSEQ multiplex PCR, and TCRdb kept only the in-frame ones, dropping some. The table shows around 120,000 clones, with approximately 90% occurring only once. Sequenced: PBMCs. These receptors were taken from a woman aged 45 to 65 with colorectal cancer.

For the CDR3, the DNA is TGCGCCAGCAATCTAAGCCCCCTAGCTTACGAGCAGTACTTC. Translation: CASNLSPLAYEQYF. The chain combines TRBV10-2 with TRBJ2-7, with a tentative D call TRBD2 (5 bases). The CDR3 is 14 residues long. The germline V gene has CDR1 WSHSY and CDR2 SAAADI. V lost 7 bases, J lost 4 bases, and 17 bases lay in between.

The rearrangement links TRBV4-1 to TRBJ2-7, with D perhaps matching TRBD1 or TRBD2 (5 bases each). V was clipped by 0 bases and J by 2 bases, with 11 bases between them. This CDR3 is 15 amino acids long. Germline V gene lookup returns CDR1 MGHRA and CDR2 YSYEKL. Here the CDR3 reads CASSQESQGPYEQYF. The CDR3 DNA is TGCGCCAGCAGCCAAGAATCCCAGGGACCCTACGAGCAGTACTTC.

Many counts were recorded for this clone. The genes are TRBV6-1 and TRBJ1-1, with D possibly matching TRBD1 (5 bases). The CDR3 contains 13 residues. In germline, CDR1 is MNHNS, CDR2 SASEGT. V lost 1 base to trimming and J lost 9 bases, with 12 bases between them. The CDR3 DNA sequence: TGTGCCAGCAGTGAAGGGGGGTCCACCAAAGCTTTCTTT. Translation gives CASSEGGSTKAFF.

This chain uses TRBV19 with TRBJ2-1; 9 bases fit TRBD2. CDR3 length: 16 amino acids. Looked up from germline, CDR1 is LNHDA and CDR2 is SQIVND (reference sequence). J was trimmed by 0 bases and V by 5 bases; bases with no gene match: 5. This CDR3 is CASSAGGRVSYNEQFF. In DNA, the CDR3 is TGTGCCAGTAGTGCGGGAGGGCGGGTCTCCTACAATGAGCAGTTCTTC.

The V gene is TRBV19, the J gene TRBJ1-2; D gene ambiguous. V shed 0 bases and J shed 1 base, with 3 bases lying between them. The length of the CDR3 is 13 residues. CDR1 and CDR2 from the germline V gene are LNHDA and SQIVND (reference sequence). The CDR3 region is CASSIDSNYGYTF. CDR3 DNA sequence: TGTGCCAGTAGTATAGACAGTAACTATGGCTACACCTTC.

The table lists this clone with a count of one. The V and J genes are TRBV6-5 and TRBJ1-1, with D possibly matching TRBD1 (5 bases). Trimming left V 7 bases short and J 1 base short, with 10 bases between. CDR1 and CDR2 (germline): MNHEY, SVGAGI. This CDR3 spans 13 amino acids. The CDR3 DNA reads as TGTGCCAGCATCGGGACGCGGAACACTGAAGCTTTCTTT. Amino acids: CASIGTRNTEAFF.

This chain uses TRBV9 with TRBJ2-7, with a possible D match to TRBD2 (10 bases). Per germline, CDR1 SGDLS and CDR2 YYNGEE. CDR3 length: 19 amino acids. V dropped 0 bases and J dropped 6 bases, with 28 bases sitting between them. The CDR3 loop is CASSVEDRGGLAGVFEQYF. The CDR3 bases are TGTGCCAGCAGCGTAGAGGACAGGGGTGGGCTAGCGGGAGTTTTCGAGCAGTACTTC.

This chain uses TRBV5-8 with TRBJ1-3; no firm D call. Trimming took 4 bases from V and 0 from J, leaving 11 bases between them. Germline V gene data show CDR1 as SGHTS and CDR2 as YDEGEE. The length of the CDR3 is 15 residues. The CDR3: CASSRGSLSGNTIYF. In DNA, the CDR3 is TGTGCCAGCAGCCGTGGGTCCCTCTCTGGAAACACCATATATTTT.

The chain links TRBV10-3 to TRBJ2-7; 9 bases align to TRBD2. The CDR3 spans 13 residues. Unmatched junction bases numbered 5, after V lost 6 bases and J lost 5 bases. Looked up from germline, CDR1 is ENHRY and CDR2 is SYGVKD. In DNA form, the CDR3 reads TGTGCCATCAGATCCCGACTAGCGGACGAGCAGTACTTC. Encoded protein: CAIRSRLADEQYF.

This clone has a single count. The V call is TRBV10-3, the J call TRBJ2-3; D is perhaps TRBD2 (6 bases). V was clipped by 3 bases and J by 5 bases, with 18 bases between them. CDR3 length: 16 residues. Looked up from germline, CDR1 is ENHRY and CDR2 is SYGVKD. The CDR3 loop reads CAISDTGTGRRDTQYF. The CDR3 DNA reads TGTGCCATCAGTGATACTGGGACTGGACGCCGAGATACGCAGTATTTT.

This clone was observed a single time. The chain couples TRBV5-1 to TRBJ2-2, with TRBD1 matching 7 bases. The germline V gene encodes CDR1 SGHRS and CDR2 YFSETQ. This CDR3 contains 15 residues. V dropped 0 bases and J dropped 5; count of bases not matched to a gene: 4. The CDR3 DNA follows: TGCGCCAGCAGCTTGGGTTCAGGGGGAACCGGGGAGCTGTTTTTT. The encoded protein is CASSLGSGGTGELFF.

The rearrangement joins TRBV24-1 to TRBJ2-3; possible D gene TRBD2, 5 bases. Germline CDR1 reads KGHDR; CDR2 reads SFDVKD. CDR3 length: 13 residues. V lost 6 bases and J 4 bases, leaving 10 bases between the germline ends. The CDR3 region has the DNA TGTGCCACCAGTATAGGGAGCGCAGATACGCAGTATTTT. As protein: CATSIGSADTQYF.

The rearrangement joins TRBV2 to TRBJ2-5; D uncertain. Trimming stripped 8 bases from V and 2 bases from J, with 15 bases between. The CDR3 is made up of 14 amino acids. CDR1 and CDR2 (germline): SNHLY, FYNNEI. The CDR3 DNA sequence: TGTGCCAGCTCCCCTGAACTGGATCAAGAGACCCAGTACTTC. This sequence encodes CASSPELDQETQYF.

The chain combines TRBV5-4 with TRBJ1-5, with D unresolved. The CDR3 runs 15 residues. Germline values: CDR1 SGHNT, CDR2 YYREEE (reference sequence). Deletions cut 2 bases from V and 0 bases from J, with 9 bases between. The CDR3 region has the DNA TGTGCCAGCAGCTTAGGGCCGAATAGCAATCAGCCCCAGCATTTT. Amino acid sequence: CASSLGPNSNQPQHF.

This clone turned up a few times. The genes are TRBV18 and TRBJ1-6; weak D call: TRBD1 (6 bases). Germline V gives CDR1 KGHSH, CDR2 LQKENI. V lost 3 bases and J lost 7, with 13 bases in between. The CDR3 runs 15 residues. The CDR3 sequence: CASSPRTALNSPLHF. CDR3 DNA sequence: TGTGCCAGCTCACCTCGGACAGCCCTCAATTCACCCCTCCACTTT.

The chain has TRBV3-1 (or the pseudogene TRBV3-2) and TRBJ2-6; D gene ambiguous. Trimming removed 0 bases at V and 0 bases at J, with 12 bases between. There are 18 residues in the CDR3. Germline V lookup: CDR1 LGHDT, CDR2 YNNKEL (reference sequence). CDR3 DNA: TGTGCCAGCAGCCAAGAGCCGCTGTCCCTCTCTGGGGCCAACGTCCTGACTTTC. It is translated as CASSQEPLSLSGANVLTF.

This chain joins TRBV19 and TRBJ1-1; D might be TRBD1 (5 bases). CDR1 is LNHDA and CDR2 is SQIVND in the germline V gene (reference sequence). Trimming removed 3 bases from V and 1 base from J, with 9 bases in between. The CDR3 has 14 amino acids. CDR3 DNA sequence: TGTGCCAGTAGTATTGGGGGTACGAACACTGAAGCTTTCTTT. The encoded protein is CASSIGGTNTEAFF.

The chain carries TRBV7-8 and TRBJ2-5; 8 bases align to TRBD2. Losses at the gene ends were 5 bases for V and 2 bases for J; bases not matched to a gene: 13. The CDR3 is 17 amino acids. CDR1 and CDR2 from the germline V gene are SGHVS and FQNEAQ. The CDR3: CASSPRERGGSQETQYF. CDR3 coding DNA: TGTGCCAGCAGCCCCCGCGAACGGGGGGGGAGTCAAGAGACCCAGTACTTC.

This clone showed up just once. The rearrangement joins TRBV7-8 to TRBJ2-2; tentative D call: TRBD1 (5 bases). Between the trimmed V and J ends, which lost 5 bases and 5 bases, there was a span of 15 bases. Per germline, CDR1 SGHVS and CDR2 FQNEAQ. The CDR3 is made up of 15 amino acids. In DNA, the CDR3 is TGTGCCAGCAGCATATATGCAGGGTTAACCGGGGAGCTGTTTTTT. Amino acid sequence: CASSIYAGLTGELFF. The variable domain in full, with the rest retrieved from reference TRBV7-8 and TRBJ2-2, is GAGVSQSPRYKVAKRGQDVALRCDPISGHVSLFWYQQALGQGPEFLTYFQNEAQLDKSGLPSDRFFAERPEGSVSTLKIQRTQQEDSAVYLCASSIYAGLTGELFFGEGSRLTVL.

The CDR3 loop reads CASSLNIYRGAYGYTF. The CDR3 region has the DNA TGTGCCAGCAGCCTTAATATATACAGGGGCGCCTATGGCTACACCTTC. This chain joins TRBV5-5 and TRBJ1-2, with 7 bases that match TRBD1. Germline CDR1 and CDR2: SGHKS and YYEKEE (reference sequence). The CDR3 length is 16 residues. J was trimmed by 4 bases and V by 4 bases; bases with no gene match: 13.

Comment on this clone: Other DNA sequences in this sample translate to the same CDR3. The chain carries TRBV5-4 and TRBJ1-2, with 10 bases identical to TRBD1. V trimming: 6 bases; J trimming: 8 bases; junction bases outside the gene matches: 19. Germline CDR1 reads SGHNT; CDR2 reads YYREEE (reference sequence). This CDR3 has 17 residues. The CDR3 is CASKLGGTGAGWGGYTF. The DNA for the CDR3 is TGTGCCAGCAAGCTTGGGGGGACAGGGGCAGGATGGGGGGGCTACACCTTC. The variable domain in full, completed from reference TRBV5-4 and TRBJ1-2, reads ETGVTQSPTHLIKTRGQQVTLRCSSQSGHNTVSWYQQALGQGPQFIFQYYREEENGRGNFPPRFSGLQFPNYSSELNVNALELDDSALYLCASKLGGTGAGWGGYTFGSGTRLTVV.

The chain links TRBV28 to TRBJ2-7; 11 positions match TRBD2. This CDR3 comprises 14 residues. Germline-derived CDR1 and CDR2 are MDHEN and SYDVKM. The junction had 1 base not matched to a gene; V was cut back by 6 bases and J by 0 bases. The CDR3 region is CASRTSGTSYEQYF. DNA for the CDR3: TGTGCCAGCAGGACTAGCGGGACCTCCTACGAGCAGTACTTC.

In its sample, this clone was seen a few times. The chain joins TRBV2 to TRBJ2-1, with D possibly being TRBD1 or TRBD2 (6 bases each). The germline gives CDR1 SNHLY, CDR2 FYNNEI. V was cut by 10 bases and J by 10 bases, with 14 bases left in between. This CDR3 has 11 amino acids. Here the CDR3 reads CATKGGSEQFF. The CDR3 region has the DNA TGTGCCACCAAGGGGGGAAGCGAGCAGTTCTTC.

The gene calls are TRBV30 and TRBJ1-2; D might be TRBD1 (6 bases). Trimming left V 3 bases short and J 7 bases short, with 9 bases between. CDR1 and CDR2 (germline): GTSNPN, SVGIG (reference sequence). This CDR3 has 11 residues. DNA for the CDR3: TGTGCCTGGAGCGGGGGCGGTGGCTACACCTTC. Translating it yields CAWSGGGGYTF.

The chain joins TRBV30 to TRBJ2-2, with 10 bases aligning to TRBD1. The CDR3 length is 15 residues. In germline, CDR1 is GTSNPN, CDR2 SVGIG (reference sequence). Germline trimming cut 1 base from V and 4 bases from J; bases unmatched to any gene: 3. CDR3 in DNA: TGTGCCTGGAGTGCTGGGGACAGGGGCACCGGGGAGCTGTTTTTT. Amino acids: CAWSAGDRGTGELFF.

The chain joins TRBV15 to TRBJ2-1; the D is unclear. The CDR3 runs 14 residues. V lost 1 base, J lost 5 bases, and 9 bases lay in between. CDR1 is LNHNV and CDR2 is YYDKDF in the germline V gene (reference sequence). In DNA, the CDR3 is TGTGCCACCAGCAGAGCGTGGTTTGACAATGAGCAGTTCTTC. Protein: CATSRAWFDNEQFF.

The chain combines TRBV19 with TRBJ1-3; D call uncertain. Looked up from germline, CDR1 is LNHDA and CDR2 is SQIVND (reference sequence). This CDR3 has 13 residues. V was trimmed by 6 bases and J by 0 bases, leaving 6 bases between them. The CDR3 DNA reads as TGTGCCAGTAGGCACAGCTCTGGAAACACCATATATTTT. Protein product: CASRHSSGNTIYF.

This clone appeared a single time. V usage is TRBV27 and J usage is TRBJ2-7; TRBD1 matches 9 bases. The CDR3 spans 16 residues. V gave up 6 bases and J gave up 3 bases; unmatched junction bases: 12. Germline CDR1 MNHEY, CDR2 SMNVEV (reference sequence). The CDR3 bases are TGTGCCAGCAGGAAACTGTACAGGGGGCGCGGCTACGAGCAGTACTTC. Its protein is CASRKLYRGRGYEQYF.